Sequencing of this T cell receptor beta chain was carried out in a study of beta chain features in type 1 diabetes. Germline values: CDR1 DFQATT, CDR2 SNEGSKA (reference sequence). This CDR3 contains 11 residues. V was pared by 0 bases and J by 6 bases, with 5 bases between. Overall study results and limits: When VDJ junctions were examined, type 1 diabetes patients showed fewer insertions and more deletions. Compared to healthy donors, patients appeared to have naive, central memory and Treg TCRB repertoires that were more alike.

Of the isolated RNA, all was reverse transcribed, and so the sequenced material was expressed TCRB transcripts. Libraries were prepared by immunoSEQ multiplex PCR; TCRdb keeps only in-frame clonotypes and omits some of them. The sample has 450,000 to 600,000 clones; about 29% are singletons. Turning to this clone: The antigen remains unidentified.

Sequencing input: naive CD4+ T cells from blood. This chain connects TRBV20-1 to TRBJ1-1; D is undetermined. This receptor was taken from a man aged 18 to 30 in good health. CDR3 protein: CSARDNSEAFF. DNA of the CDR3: TGCAGTGCTAGAGATAACTCTGAAGCTTTCTTT.